Following are 3 T cell receptor beta chains from one sample sequenced in a study of T cell responses to AZD1222 COVID-19 vaccine. TCRdb keeps only in-frame clones here, not all; method: immunoSEQ multiplex PCR. There are 80,000 to 100,000 clones in the sample; roughly nine tenths occur only once, and approximately 5% lies in the top ten. The material sequenced was peripheral blood, taken 28 days after the second AZD1222 dose. The origin of the receptors is an adult who received the AZD1222 COVID-19 vaccine.

V usage is TRBV14 and J usage is TRBJ2-2; tentative D call: TRBD2 (5 bases). CDR1 SGHDN and CDR2 FVKESK come from the germline V gene. Trimming removed 0 bases from V and 6 bases from J, with 8 bases in between. The CDR3 contains 14 residues. The CDR3 region is CASSQERVPGELFF. The CDR3 bases are TGTGCCAGCAGCCAAGAGAGGGTTCCCGGGGAGCTGTTTTTT.

This clone was counted a single time. The CDR3 coding sequence is TGTGCCACCAGCACCGAGCGGGGGCCAAACAATGAGCAGTTCTTC. This encodes CATSTERGPNNEQFF. The chain links TRBV15 to TRBJ2-1, with 8 bases aligning to TRBD2. Losses at the gene ends were 4 bases for V and 5 bases for J; bases not matched to a gene: 7. This CDR3 region has 15 residues. Germline lookup yields CDR1 LNHNV and CDR2 YYDKDF (reference sequence). Looking up the rest from reference TRBV15 and TRBJ2-1 gives the full variable domain: DAMVIQNPRYQVTQFGKPVTLSCSQTLNHNVMYWYQQKSSQAPKLLFHYYDKDFNNEADTPDNFQSRRPNTSFCFLDIRSPGLGDTAMYLCATSTERGPNNEQFFGPGTRLTVL.

The chain links TRBV19 to TRBJ2-7; a possible D gene is TRBD1 (6 bases). The CDR3 is made up of 14 amino acids. The V and J ends lost 7 bases and 3 bases respectively, with 16 bases between them. CDR1 LNHDA and CDR2 SQIVND come from the germline V gene (reference sequence). The CDR3 sequence: CASTPTGGIYEQYF. The CDR3 DNA reads as TGTGCCAGTACCCCGACAGGAGGAATCTACGAGCAGTACTTC. Complete variable domain (other parts from reference TRBV19 and TRBJ2-7): DGGITQSPKYLFRKEGQNVTLSCEQNLNHDAMYWYRQDPGQGLRLIYYSQIVNDFQKGDIAEGYSVSREKKESFPLTVTSAQKNPTAFYLCASTPTGGIYEQYFGPGTRLTVT.